This record covers a single T cell receptor (beta chain). Its matching antigen is unknown. Sequencing was performed with immunoSEQ multiplex PCR; in TCRdb, only in-frame clones are kept and a portion is missing. The profile shows about 60,000 clones, 84% of them singletons. Patients were ruled out by autoimmune disease history or systemic immunosuppression. The data stem from a study of OX40 agonist ivuxolimab in advanced cancers. Points from the study as a whole: In general, CD8+ T cells held more expanded clones than CD4+ did, on average. The specificity for antigen of the expanded peripheral T cells was not determined.

J was trimmed by 6 bases and V by 3 bases; bases with no gene match: 3. This CDR3 is built from 15 residues. CDR1 and CDR2 from the germline V gene are MGHRA and YSYEKL. This chain uses TRBV4-1 with TRBJ2-2, with TRBD1 identical over 11 bases. This receptor was taken from an adult with an advanced solid tumor such as melanoma, head and neck, liver or kidney cancer. Here the sequenced sample was CD4+ or CD8+ T cells sorted from blood, taken in a trial of the OX40 agonist ivuxolimab. CDR3 sequence: CASSQGTGGSGELFF. CDR3 nucleotides: TGCGCCAGCAGCCAGGGGACAGGGGGGTCCGGGGAGCTGTTTTTT.